These T cell receptor beta chains were read from a single sample in a study of technical replicates of blood from a handful of donors. Assay: immunoSEQ multiplex PCR; the TCRdb copy retains only in-frame clones and omits some. The sample holds roughly 85,000 clones, around 94% seen once. Input material: T cells isolated from PBMCs. The receptors stem from a human donor in good health. CDR3s include the opening cysteine and the closing phenylalanine or tryptophan. The order of the fields is V gene, D gene, J gene, clone size, CDR3 protein, CDR3 DNA. D genes are given only for firm matches. A clone size is listed for some rows: how often the clone was seen (once, few, many), or a class if it is expanded.

V gene: TRBV5-1; D gene: NA; J gene: TRBJ1-2; clone size: NA; CDR3 protein: CASSLEGQTGFEGYGYTF; CDR3 DNA: TGCGCCAGCAGCTTGGAAGGTCAAACAGGGTTCGAAGGGTATGGCTACACCTTC
V gene: TRBV27; D gene: NA; J gene: TRBJ2-6; clone size: NA; CDR3 protein: CASRQKGAGANVLTF; CDR3 DNA: TGTGCCAGCAGGCAGAAGGGGGCTGGGGCCAACGTCCTGACTTTC
V gene: TRBV4-2; D gene: TRBD2; J gene: TRBJ2-3; clone size: NA; CDR3 protein: CASSQDRGLAGTDTQYF; CDR3 DNA: TGTGCCAGCAGCCAAGATCGGGGACTAGCGGGGACAGATACGCAGTATTTT
V gene: TRBV2; D gene: NA; J gene: TRBJ2-2; clone size: NA; CDR3 protein: CASSVGVPGTGELFF; CDR3 DNA: TGTGCCAGCAGTGTAGGGGTACCGGGCACCGGGGAGCTGTTTTTT
V gene: TRBV2; D gene: TRBD2; J gene: TRBJ2-2; clone size: NA; CDR3 protein: CASKVGLANTGELFF; CDR3 DNA: TGTGCCAGCAAGGTGGGACTAGCAAACACCGGGGAGCTGTTTTTT
V gene: TRBV27; D gene: NA; J gene: TRBJ1-1; clone size: NA; CDR3 protein: CASSLSRGGVTEAFF; CDR3 DNA: TGTGCCAGCAGTTTATCAAGGGGGGGGGTCACTGAAGCTTTCTTT
V gene: TRBV5-1; D gene: TRBD1; J gene: TRBJ2-3; clone size: NA; CDR3 protein: CASSDGTGGTDTQYF; CDR3 DNA: TGCGCCAGCAGCGATGGGACAGGAGGCACAGATACGCAGTATTTT
V gene: TRBV6-5; D gene: NA; J gene: TRBJ2-7; clone size: NA; CDR3 protein: CASSYSAGHYEQYF; CDR3 DNA: TGTGCCAGCAGTTACTCGGCAGGGCACTACGAGCAGTACTTC
V gene: TRBV5-1; D gene: NA; J gene: TRBJ2-7; clone size: NA; CDR3 protein: CASRSNQEQYF; CDR3 DNA: TGCGCCAGCAGGTCAAATCAAGAGCAGTACTTC
V gene: TRBV11-2; D gene: TRBD1; J gene: TRBJ2-1; clone size: NA; CDR3 protein: CASSGGTVSYNEQFF; CDR3 DNA: TGTGCCAGCAGCGGTGGGACAGTCTCCTACAATGAGCAGTTCTTC
V gene: TRBV6-5; D gene: NA; J gene: TRBJ1-2; clone size: NA; CDR3 protein: CASSYQGYYGYTF; CDR3 DNA: TGTGCCAGCAGTTACCAGGGATACTATGGCTACACCTTC
V gene: TRBV7-9; D gene: NA; J gene: TRBJ1-4; clone size: NA; CDR3 protein: CASSLPTSHLASEKLFF; CDR3 DNA: TGTGCCAGCAGCTTACCCACCTCGCACCTAGCAAGCGAAAAACTGTTTTTT
V gene: TRBV28; D gene: NA; J gene: TRBJ2-7; clone size: NA; CDR3 protein: CASSFQNYEQYF; CDR3 DNA: TGTGCCAGCAGTTTCCAAAACTACGAGCAGTACTTC
V gene: TRBV7-9; D gene: NA; J gene: TRBJ1-2; clone size: NA; CDR3 protein: CASSLGANYGYTF; CDR3 DNA: TGTGCCAGCAGCTTGGGAGCTAACTATGGCTACACCTTC
V gene: TRBV9; D gene: TRBD2; J gene: TRBJ2-2; clone size: NA; CDR3 protein: CASRPGTSIVNGELFF; CDR3 DNA: TGTGCCAGTAGACCCGGGACTAGCATTGTTAACGGGGAGCTGTTTTTT
V gene: TRBV2; D gene: NA; J gene: TRBJ2-7; clone size: NA; CDR3 protein: CASRLQGTYEQYF; CDR3 DNA: TGTGCCAGCAGGTTACAGGGAACCTACGAGCAGTACTTC
V gene: TRBV5-1; D gene: NA; J gene: TRBJ2-1; clone size: NA; CDR3 protein: CASSLAQDEQFF; CDR3 DNA: TGCGCCAGCAGCTTGGCACAAGATGAGCAGTTCTTC
V gene: TRBV29-1; D gene: NA; J gene: TRBJ2-7; clone size: NA; CDR3 protein: CSVVGGGPTPYEQYF; CDR3 DNA: TGCAGCGTTGTAGGTGGCGGGCCCACTCCATACGAGCAGTACTTC
V gene: TRBV19; D gene: TRBD1; J gene: TRBJ1-5; clone size: few; CDR3 protein: CASSWDREQPQHF; CDR3 DNA: TGTGCCAGTAGTTGGGACAGGGAGCAGCCCCAGCATTTT
V gene: TRBV6-1; D gene: NA; J gene: TRBJ1-5; clone size: NA; CDR3 protein: CASSGAGLRSNQPQHF; CDR3 DNA: TGTGCCAGCAGTGGGGCAGGGTTACGTAGCAATCAGCCCCAGCATTTT
V gene: TRBV25-1; D gene: TRBD2; J gene: TRBJ2-1; clone size: NA; CDR3 protein: CASSAAGLDNEQFF; CDR3 DNA: TGTGCCAGCAGTGCAGCGGGACTAGACAATGAGCAGTTCTTC
V gene: TRBV19; D gene: NA; J gene: TRBJ2-7; clone size: NA; CDR3 protein: CASSPHGAGEQYF; CDR3 DNA: TGTGCCAGTAGTCCACATGGGGCAGGCGAGCAGTACTTC
V gene: TRBV4-1; D gene: TRBD2; J gene: TRBJ2-5; clone size: NA; CDR3 protein: CASSQAKRGQETQYF; CDR3 DNA: TGCGCCAGCAGCCAAGCCAAGCGGGGACAAGAGACCCAGTACTTC
V gene: TRBV7-3; D gene: TRBD1; J gene: TRBJ2-5; clone size: NA; CDR3 protein: CASSLLPPGQGEETQYF; CDR3 DNA: TGTGCCAGCAGCCTCCTCCCCCCGGGACAGGGAGAAGAGACCCAGTACTTC
V gene: TRBV6-1; D gene: TRBD1; J gene: TRBJ2-3; clone size: NA; CDR3 protein: CAAQTGGEATDTQYF; CDR3 DNA: TGTGCCGCTCAAACAGGGGGCGAGGCAACAGATACGCAGTATTTT
V gene: TRBV27; D gene: TRBD1; J gene: TRBJ1-6; clone size: NA; CDR3 protein: CASSVLRTGDYNSPLHF; CDR3 DNA: TGTGCCAGCAGTGTTCTGAGGACAGGGGACTATAATTCACCCCTCCACTTT
V gene: TRBV7-9; D gene: NA; J gene: TRBJ2-1; clone size: NA; CDR3 protein: CASSLKDSYNEQFF; CDR3 DNA: TGTGCCAGCAGCTTAAAGGACAGCTACAATGAGCAGTTCTTC
V gene: TRBV19; D gene: TRBD2; J gene: TRBJ2-2; clone size: NA; CDR3 protein: CASRPSGGKYGELFF; CDR3 DNA: TGTGCCAGTAGGCCATCGGGAGGAAAATACGGGGAGCTGTTTTTT
V gene: TRBV7-2; D gene: TRBD2; J gene: TRBJ2-7; clone size: NA; CDR3 protein: CASSLGGSGRAYEQYF; CDR3 DNA: TGTGCCAGCAGCTTAGGAGGTAGCGGGAGGGCCTACGAGCAGTACTTC
V gene: TRBV5-1; D gene: NA; J gene: TRBJ1-1; clone size: NA; CDR3 protein: CASRGTLQRGTEAFF; CDR3 DNA: TGCGCCAGCAGAGGCACACTCCAACGGGGCACTGAAGCTTTCTTT
V gene: TRBV5-1; D gene: NA; J gene: TRBJ1-5; clone size: NA; CDR3 protein: CASSFTGLQPQHF; CDR3 DNA: TGCGCCAGCAGCTTCACTGGGCTTCAGCCCCAGCATTTT
V gene: TRBV6-1; D gene: NA; J gene: TRBJ2-3; clone size: NA; CDR3 protein: CASSRSFGGTDTQYF; CDR3 DNA: TGTGCCAGCAGTAGATCCTTCGGGGGCACAGATACGCAGTATTTT
V gene: TRBV7-7; D gene: NA; J gene: TRBJ2-1; clone size: NA; CDR3 protein: CASSLGPLDEQFF; CDR3 DNA: TGTGCCAGCAGCTTGGGGCCCTTAGATGAGCAGTTCTTC
V gene: TRBV10-3; D gene: TRBD2; J gene: TRBJ2-1; clone size: NA; CDR3 protein: CAISEIGLADEQFF; CDR3 DNA: TGTGCCATCAGTGAAATCGGACTAGCGGACGAGCAGTTCTTC
V gene: TRBV6-1; D gene: TRBD1; J gene: TRBJ2-7; clone size: NA; CDR3 protein: CASRGQGVPTYEQYF; CDR3 DNA: TGTGCCAGCAGGGGACAGGGGGTCCCAACCTACGAGCAGTACTTC
V gene: TRBV28; D gene: TRBD1; J gene: TRBJ1-2; clone size: NA; CDR3 protein: CASSLYRGPFGYTF; CDR3 DNA: TGTGCCAGCAGTTTATACAGGGGGCCCTTTGGCTACACCTTC
V gene: TRBV6-5; D gene: NA; J gene: TRBJ1-1; clone size: NA; CDR3 protein: CASSGAGALNTEAFF; CDR3 DNA: TGTGCCAGCAGCGGTGCCGGAGCTCTGAACACTGAAGCTTTCTTT
V gene: TRBV10-1; D gene: NA; J gene: TRBJ2-3; clone size: NA; CDR3 protein: CASSGGQDTQYF; CDR3 DNA: TGCGCCAGCAGTGGGGGACAAGATACGCAGTATTTT
V gene: TRBV7-9; D gene: NA; J gene: TRBJ2-5; clone size: once; CDR3 protein: CASSQGLQETQYF; CDR3 DNA: TGTGCCAGCAGCCAGGGACTCCAAGAGACCCAGTACTTC
V gene: TRBV4-1; D gene: NA; J gene: TRBJ1-6; clone size: NA; CDR3 protein: CASSPEQSYNSPLHF; CDR3 DNA: TGCGCCAGCAGCCCAGAACAGAGCTATAATTCACCCCTCCACTTT